These T cell receptor beta chains were read from a single sample in a study of T cells after yellow fever vaccination. TCRdb fed the 5' RACE reads into MiXCR, producing one record per CDR3 protein. The sample records about 85,000 distinct CDR3 sequences, 10% to 15% being singletons. The material sequenced was CD8+ T cells not binding an NS4B(214-222) dextramer, sorted from PBMCs, taken roughly 20 days after the first yellow fever vaccination. Every receptor here comes from a man aged 18 to 35 who received the YFV17D yellow fever vaccine. The CDR3 runs from the conserved cysteine through the conserved F or W.

V,CDR3
TRBV7-9,CASSLAGGEREQYF
TRBV7-9,CASSSRQGGEKLFF
TRBV29-1,CSVEGVGTENTEAFF
TRBV7-9,CASSSTGGASTDTQYF
TRBV4-1,CASSQESTGGETQYF
TRBV20-1,CSARGTSGMYNEQFF
TRBV7-8,CASSSTGIDTEAFF
TRBV20-1,CSAPTLAGGPYTQYF
TRBV20-1,CSATQGYEQYF
TRBV6-6,CASIRIPTDTQYF
TRBV20-1,CSARDGNQPQHF
TRBV20-1,CSARDIQVPTDQPQHF
TRBV29-1,CSVESRGSGSTDTQYF
TRBV20-1,CSARDYRDSLPDTQYF
TRBV7-6,CASSQLGDGEAPDTQYF
TRBV6-5,CASSLTGLGYGYTF
TRBV28,CASSSTGGRETQYF
TRBV11-2,CASSLVRSGLYNEQFF
TRBV2,CASSDIPLQSDEKLFF
TRBV4-1,CASSQAGGNTIYF
TRBV11-2,CASSLSAGGYTDTQYF
TRBV7-9,CASSFGGTGPRKTQYF
TRBV27,CASSLSGTAYEQYF
TRBV4-2,CASSQDPGGATGELFF
TRBV6-2/TRBV6-3,CASSYAVQNTQYF
TRBV14,CASSQVADNEQFF
TRBV12-3/TRBV12-4,CASTPGPPNQPQHF
TRBV7-9,CASSSHRDRAIYGYTF
TRBV20-1,CSARDDSNTGELFF
TRBV9,CASSAVGYEQFF
TRBV6-5,CASSYLGGETQYF
TRBV7-6,CASSPSSGMNTEAFF
TRBV11-2,CASSVGTEAFF
TRBV6-1,CASSPTSGGGQETQYF
TRBV9,CASSVGGLGELFF
TRBV28,CASSSPTRRQGVGNEQFF